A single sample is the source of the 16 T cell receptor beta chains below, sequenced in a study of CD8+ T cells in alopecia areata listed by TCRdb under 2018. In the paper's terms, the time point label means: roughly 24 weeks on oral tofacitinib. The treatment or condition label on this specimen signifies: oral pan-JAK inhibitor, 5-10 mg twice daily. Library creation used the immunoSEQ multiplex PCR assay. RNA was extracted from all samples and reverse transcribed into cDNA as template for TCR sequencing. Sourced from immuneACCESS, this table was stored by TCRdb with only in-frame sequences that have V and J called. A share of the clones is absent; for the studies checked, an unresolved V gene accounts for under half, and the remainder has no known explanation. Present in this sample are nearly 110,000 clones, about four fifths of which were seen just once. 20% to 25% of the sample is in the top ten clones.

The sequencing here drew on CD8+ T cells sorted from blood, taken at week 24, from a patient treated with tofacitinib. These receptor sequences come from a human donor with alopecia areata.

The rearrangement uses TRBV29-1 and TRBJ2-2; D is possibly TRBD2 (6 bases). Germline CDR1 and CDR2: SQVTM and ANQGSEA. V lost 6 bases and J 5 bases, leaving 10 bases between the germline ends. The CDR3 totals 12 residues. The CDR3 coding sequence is TGCAGCGTGAGTGGGGGGACCGGGGAGCTGTTTTTT. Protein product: CSVSGGTGELFF.

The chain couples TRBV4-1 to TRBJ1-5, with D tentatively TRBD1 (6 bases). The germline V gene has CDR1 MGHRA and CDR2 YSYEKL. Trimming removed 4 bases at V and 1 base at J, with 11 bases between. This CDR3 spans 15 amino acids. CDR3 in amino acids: CASSLRQESNQPQHF. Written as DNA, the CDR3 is TGCGCCAGCAGCCTCCGACAGGAGAGCAATCAGCCCCAGCATTTT.

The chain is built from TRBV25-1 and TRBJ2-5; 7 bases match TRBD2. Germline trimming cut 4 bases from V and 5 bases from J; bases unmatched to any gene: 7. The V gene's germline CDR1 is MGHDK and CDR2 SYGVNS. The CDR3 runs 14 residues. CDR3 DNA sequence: TGTGCCAGCAGTGGGCCCTGGGAGGGTGAGACCCAGTACTTC. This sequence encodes CASSGPWEGETQYF.

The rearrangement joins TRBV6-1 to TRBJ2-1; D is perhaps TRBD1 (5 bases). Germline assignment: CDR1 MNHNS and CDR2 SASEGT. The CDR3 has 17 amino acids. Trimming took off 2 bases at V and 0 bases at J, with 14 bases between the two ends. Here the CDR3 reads CASSENRGRVSYNEQFF. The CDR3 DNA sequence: TGTGCCAGCAGTGAAAATAGGGGCCGCGTCTCCTACAATGAGCAGTTCTTC.

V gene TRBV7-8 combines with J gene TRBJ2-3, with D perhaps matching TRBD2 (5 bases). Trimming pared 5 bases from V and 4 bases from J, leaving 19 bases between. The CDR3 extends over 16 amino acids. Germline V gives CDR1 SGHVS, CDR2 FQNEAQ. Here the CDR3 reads CASSLVEALPSDTQYF. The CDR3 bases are TGTGCCAGCAGCCTGGTGGAGGCCCTTCCGTCAGATACGCAGTATTTT. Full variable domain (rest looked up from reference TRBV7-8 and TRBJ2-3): GAGVSQSPRYKVAKRGQDVALRCDPISGHVSLFWYQQALGQGPEFLTYFQNEAQLDKSGLPSDRFFAERPEGSVSTLKIQRTQQEDSAVYLCASSLVEALPSDTQYFGPGTRLTVL.

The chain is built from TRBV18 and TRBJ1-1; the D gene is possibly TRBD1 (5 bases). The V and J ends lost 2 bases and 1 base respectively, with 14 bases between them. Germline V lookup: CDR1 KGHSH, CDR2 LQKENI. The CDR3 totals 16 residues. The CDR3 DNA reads TGTGCCAGCTCACCAGGAAGAACAGGCCCGAACACTGAAGCTTTCTTT. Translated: CASSPGRTGPNTEAFF.

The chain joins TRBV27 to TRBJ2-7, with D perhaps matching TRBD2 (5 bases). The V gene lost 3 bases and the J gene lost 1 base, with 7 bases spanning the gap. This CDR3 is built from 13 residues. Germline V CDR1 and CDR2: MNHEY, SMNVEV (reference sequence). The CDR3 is CASSFSGSYEQYF. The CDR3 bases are TGTGCCAGCAGTTTTTCGGGATCCTACGAGCAGTACTTC.

The CDR3 loop reads CSVFYRGYGEQFF. The DNA of the CDR3 is TGCAGCGTTTTTTACAGGGGGTACGGTGAGCAGTTCTTC. J is TRBJ2-1 and V is TRBV29-1; the match to TRBD1 covers 8 bases. V dropped 5 bases and J dropped 9; count of bases not matched to a gene: 9. The CDR3 runs 13 residues. Germline V gives CDR1 SQVTM, CDR2 ANQGSEA.

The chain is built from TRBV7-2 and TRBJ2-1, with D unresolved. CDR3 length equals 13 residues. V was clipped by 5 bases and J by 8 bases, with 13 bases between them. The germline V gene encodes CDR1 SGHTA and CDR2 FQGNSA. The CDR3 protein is CASSPSGFHEQFF. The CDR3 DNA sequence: TGTGCCAGCAGCCCCTCCGGATTCCATGAGCAGTTCTTC.

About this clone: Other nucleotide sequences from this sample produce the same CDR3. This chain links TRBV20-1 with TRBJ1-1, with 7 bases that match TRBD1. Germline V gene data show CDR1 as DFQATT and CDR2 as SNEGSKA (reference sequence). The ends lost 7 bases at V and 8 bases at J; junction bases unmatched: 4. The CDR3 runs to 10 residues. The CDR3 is CSVQTGEAFF. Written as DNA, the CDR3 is TGCAGTGTCCAGACAGGGGAAGCTTTCTTT.

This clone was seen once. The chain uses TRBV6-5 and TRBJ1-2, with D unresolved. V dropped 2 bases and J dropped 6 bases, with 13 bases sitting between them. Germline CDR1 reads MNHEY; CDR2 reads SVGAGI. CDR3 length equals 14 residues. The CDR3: CASSYGVSGDGYTF. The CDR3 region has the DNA TGTGCCAGCAGTTACGGCGTCTCCGGCGATGGCTACACCTTC.

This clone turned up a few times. CDR3 DNA sequence: TGCAGCGTAGTGAAATGGGACTCCTACGAGCAGTACTTC. Translating gives CSVVKWDSYEQYF. The genes are TRBV29-1 and TRBJ2-5; D ambiguous. The DNA end is a closer match to TRBJ2-7, so the J assignment may be wrong. This CDR3 is built from 13 residues. Germline V gene data show CDR1 as SQVTM and CDR2 as ANQGSEA.

CDR3 DNA sequence: TGTGCCATCAGTACCTGGCGACTTAGCTCCTACAATGAGCAGTTCTTC. This sequence encodes CAISTWRLSSYNEQFF. The V and J genes are TRBV10-3 and TRBJ2-1, with no clear D. Germline CDR1 ENHRY, CDR2 SYGVKD. Trimming cost V 5 bases and J 0 bases, with 14 bases left between them. This CDR3 is built from 16 residues.

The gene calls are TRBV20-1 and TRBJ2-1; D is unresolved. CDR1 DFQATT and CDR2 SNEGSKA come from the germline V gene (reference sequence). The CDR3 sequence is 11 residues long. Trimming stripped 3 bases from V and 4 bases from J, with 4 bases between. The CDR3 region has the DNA TGCAGTGCTAGGCCTTACAATGAGCAGTTCTTC. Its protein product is CSARPYNEQFF.

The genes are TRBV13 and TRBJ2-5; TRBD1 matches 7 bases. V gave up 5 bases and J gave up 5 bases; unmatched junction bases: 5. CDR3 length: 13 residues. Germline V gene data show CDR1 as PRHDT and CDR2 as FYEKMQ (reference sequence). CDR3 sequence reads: CASSEQGWETQYF. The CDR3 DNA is TGTGCCAGCAGCGAACAGGGGTGGGAGACCCAGTACTTC.

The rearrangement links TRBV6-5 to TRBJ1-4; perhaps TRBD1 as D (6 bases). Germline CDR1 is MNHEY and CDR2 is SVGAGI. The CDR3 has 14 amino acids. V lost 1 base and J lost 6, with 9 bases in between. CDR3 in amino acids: CASSYFAGDEKLFF. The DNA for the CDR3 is TGTGCCAGCAGTTACTTCGCAGGGGATGAAAAACTGTTTTTT.